This record covers a single T cell receptor (beta chain). A second PCR, run for about 7 to 11 cycles, used a sample-barcoded 5' primer plus a J-beta primer mix. Each CDR3 protein gets one entry after TCRdb re-called the 5' RACE reads with MiXCR. The table has about 1.8 million distinct CDR3 sequences, less than 50% seen once; the top ten hold over 2%. The trim removed 1 base at V and 4 bases at J, leaving 5 bases unmatched. The CDR3 length is 16 residues. The germline V gene has CDR1 SGHAT and CDR2 FQNNGV. This entry belongs to a study of blood T cells in healthy people across ages. On the study more broadly: There was about one barcoded beta molecule captured by template switching per two T cells.

PBMCs were isolated at a quantity of at least 6 million per sample. The gene calls are TRBV11-2 and TRBJ2-3, with 10 bases aligning to TRBD2. Sequences were obtained from blood. The clonotype comes from a woman between 35 and 50 years old in good health. CDR3 sequence reads: CASSLGQRGGSDTQYF. CDR3 sequence (DNA): TGTGCCAGCAGCTTAGGACAGCGGGGGGGTTCAGATACGCAGTATTTT.